This is a list of T cell receptor beta chains from one sample in a study of T-cell memory formation after mild COVID-19. TCRdb re-analysed the 5' RACE reads in MiXCR, keeping a single row per CDR3 protein. Of 15,000 or so distinct CDR3 sequences in the sample, over 20% were seen once. Sequenced input: PBMCs or a T cell subset sorted from them (not recorded which). All receptors come from a young man who had mild COVID-19 (a few samples of this study predate the infection). Cell type and time point are not known. The CDR3 runs from the conserved cysteine through the conserved F or W. A D gene is named only where the DNA matches it firmly. Expanded clones are given a class, and other clones once, few, many or no size at all.

CDR3: CASSADSQETQYF
DNA: TGTGCCAGCAGCGCGGACAGCCAAGAGACCCAGTACTTC
J: TRBJ2-5
D: -
V: TRBV7-9
size: many

CDR3: CASSQLQGLEQYF
DNA: TGCGCCAGCAGCCAGCTACAGGGCCTCGAGCAGTACTTC
J: TRBJ2-7
D: -
V: TRBV4-1
size: -

CDR3: CASSPGFGDKNNEQFF
DNA: TGTGCCAGCAGCCCGGGGTTTGGGGACAAGAACAATGAGCAGTTCTTC
J: TRBJ2-1
D: -
V: TRBV7-8
size: many

CDR3: CASSFTAKGTEAFF
DNA: TGTGCCAGCAGTTTTACGGCAAAAGGCACTGAAGCTTTCTTT
J: TRBJ1-1
D: -
V: TRBV12-3/TRBV12-4
size: few

CDR3: CASRFGGRRDETQYF
DNA: TGTGCCAGCCGCTTCGGGGGGCGACGAGACGAGACCCAGTACTTC
J: TRBJ2-5
D: -
V: TRBV3-1
size: many

CDR3: CASSRARGTSFHTDTQYF
DNA: TGTGCCAGCAGCCGAGCCAGGGGGACTAGCTTCCACACAGATACGCAGTATTTT
J: TRBJ2-3
D: TRBD2
V: TRBV9
size: many

CDR3: CASSGGRLWSNQPQHF
DNA: TGTGCCAGCAGTGGAGGGCGATTGTGGAGCAATCAGCCCCAGCATTTT
J: TRBJ1-5
D: -
V: TRBV6-1
size: few

CDR3: CASSPSGGSYNSPLHF
DNA: TGTGCCAGCTCACCGTCAGGGGGCTCCTATAATTCACCCCTCCACTTT
J: TRBJ1-6
D: TRBD1
V: TRBV18
size: many

CDR3: CASSFGQFYEQYF
DNA: TGTGCCAGCAGTTTCGGACAGTTCTACGAGCAGTACTTC
J: TRBJ2-7
D: -
V: TRBV21-1
size: many

CDR3: CASSQGGQPQHF
DNA: TGTGCCAGCAGCCAGGGGGGTCAGCCCCAGCATTTT
J: TRBJ1-5
D: TRBD1
V: TRBV7-9
size: many

CDR3: CASSRARPTGGYEQYF
DNA: TGTGCCAGCAGCCGAGCCCGACCGACAGGCGGTTACGAGCAGTACTTC
J: TRBJ2-7
D: -
V: TRBV6-2/TRBV6-3
size: many

CDR3: CASSLFQGPGYTF
DNA: TGTGCCAGCAGCTTATTCCAGGGGCCTGGCTACACCTTC
J: TRBJ1-2
D: -
V: TRBV7-9
size: many

CDR3: CSARDPTAGTQYF
DNA: TGCAGTGCTAGGGACCCGACAGCCGGTACGCAGTATTTT
J: TRBJ2-3
D: -
V: TRBV20-1
size: -

CDR3: CASSQHPARGRVGGYTF
DNA: TGCGCCAGCAGCCAGCACCCGGCCAGGGGGCGAGTGGGGGGCTACACCTTC
J: TRBJ1-2
D: TRBD1
V: TRBV5-1
size: few

CDR3: CASSYRWSGQGDTQYF
DNA: TGTGCCAGCAGTTATAGGTGGTCAGGGCAAGGAGATACGCAGTATTTT
J: TRBJ2-3
D: -
V: TRBV6-5
size: many

CDR3: CASSPGQGVLPVPDTQYF
DNA: TGTGCCAGCAGTCCGGGACAGGGGGTTCTACCTGTCCCAGATACGCAGTATTTT
J: TRBJ2-3
D: TRBD1
V: TRBV6-5
size: many

CDR3: CASSYWDGNNEQFF
DNA: TGTGCCAGCAGTTACTGGGACGGAAACAATGAGCAGTTCTTC
J: TRBJ2-1
D: -
V: TRBV6-5
size: many

CDR3: CASSLDRDTSPLHF
DNA: TGTGCCAGCAGCTTAGACAGGGATACTTCACCCCTCCACTTT
J: TRBJ1-6
D: -
V: TRBV7-6
size: many

CDR3: CASRRRGLASYNEQFF
DNA: TGCGCCAGCAGGCGACGGGGACTAGCCTCCTACAATGAGCAGTTCTTC
J: TRBJ2-1
D: TRBD2
V: TRBV5-1
size: many

CDR3: CASSPLGTARKGYTF
DNA: TGTGCCAGCAGCCCCCTCGGGACAGCGCGAAAAGGCTACACCTTC
J: TRBJ1-2
D: TRBD1
V: TRBV6-5
size: few

CDR3: CASSPVTSGGYSGTDTQYF
DNA: TGTGCCAGCTCACCAGTCACGAGCGGGGGGTACTCTGGCACAGATACGCAGTATTTT
J: TRBJ2-3
D: TRBD2
V: TRBV18
size: many

CDR3: CASSHPKGQGRYEQYF
DNA: TGCGCCAGCAGCCATCCCAAAGGGCAGGGGAGGTACGAGCAGTACTTC
J: TRBJ2-7
D: -
V: TRBV4-1
size: many